This T cell receptor beta chain emerged from a study of T-cell memory formation after mild COVID-19. TCRdb analysed the 5' RACE reads with MiXCR anew, one entry per CDR3 protein. The sample includes 560,000 or so distinct CDR3 sequences, approximately 15% of them seen just once. This CDR3 has 16 residues. CDR1 is SEHNR and CDR2 is FQNEAQ in the germline V gene (reference sequence). Deletions cut 1 base from V and 3 bases from J, with 13 bases between. The sample consisted of PBMCs or a T cell subset sorted from them (not recorded which). The chain carries TRBV7-9 and TRBJ2-1; tentative D call: TRBD2 (6 bases). The receptor comes from an adult woman who had mild COVID-19 (a few samples of this study predate the infection). Cell type and time point are not known. The DNA of the CDR3 is TGTGCCAGCAGCTTAGGGTGGAGGGGAGGCTACAATGAGCAGTTCTTC. Residues: CASSLGWRGGYNEQFF.